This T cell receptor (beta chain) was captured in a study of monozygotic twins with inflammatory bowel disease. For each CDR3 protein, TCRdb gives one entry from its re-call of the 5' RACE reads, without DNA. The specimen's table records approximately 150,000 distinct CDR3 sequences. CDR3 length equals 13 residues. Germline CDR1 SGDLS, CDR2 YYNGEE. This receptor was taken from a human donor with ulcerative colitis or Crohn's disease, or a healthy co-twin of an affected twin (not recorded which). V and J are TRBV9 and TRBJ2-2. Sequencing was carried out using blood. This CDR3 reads CASSPLSTGELFF.